The present TCR beta chain was sequenced within a study of blood T cell repertoires in COVID-19 (dated by TCRdb to the early 2020s). As for the study more broadly: Samples from collaborators originated in the United States, Italy and Spain and spanned both the acute and convalescent phases of COVID-19. The prospective study material was composed of cDNA or gDNA derived from T cells, B-cell-depleted T cells, or PBMCs. Subjects who had been exposed to COVID-19, were actively infected with it, or had recovered from it provided the deeply sampled blood TCRbeta repertoires that made up the dataset. The repertoires were made available in a free public database intended to serve as a resource for research on the immune response to SARS-CoV-2. The samples were drawn from two sources: the first 160 participants of the ongoing ImmuneRACE study, and 1,000 to 1,500 subjects contributed by 6 global collaborators. The sample metadata nearly always contained a de-identified subject ID, COVID-19 status, age in years and sex. Where available, HLA class I and class II types were taken from metadata supplied by the sample provider and were not determined by assay-based typing.

Trimming costs V 0 bases and J 8 bases, and their ends lie 8 bases apart. The CDR3 contains 12 residues, cysteine and phenylalanine counted. Solely the CDR3 DNA is kept, with 36 bases framed from the first base. The germline V gene encodes CDR1 SGHRS and CDR2 YFSETQ. General conclusions and limits of the study: The quantity of clinical and demographic metadata differed by source and by participant and was supplied without curation.

TCRbeta CDR3 regions were amplified from genomic DNA using the immunoSEQ Assay, a bias-controlled multiplex PCR. Processing in the source paper ran as follows. Within the assay, amplification of reference gene primers was used to estimate how many nucleated cells each sample contained. To quantify the absolute abundance of each unique TCRbeta CDR3 rearrangement, sequence reads were collapsed and filtered. For each sample, productive Simpson clonality was calculated as the square root of Simpson's diversity index across productive rearrangements. Drawn from immuneACCESS, this table holds only the in-frame rearrangements with V and J called that TCRdb kept. Clones are partly lost; checked studies trace under half to an unresolved V gene and leave the rest unexplained. The D gene and trimming were derived from the DNA, and the V and J assignments and clone size from that table. This sample lists about 170,000 clones; more than 75% were detected once. The top ten clones comprise over 2% of the sample.

One collaborating source in Seattle enrolled patients during active infection and followed them longitudinally through the course of disease. Whole blood was collected in K2EDTA tubes by collaborating institutions according to the institutions' own protocols. Collaborator samples were shipped for TCRbeta analysis as frozen whole blood, isolated PBMCs, or DNA extracted from either sample type. This clone was observed a single time. The specificity of this receptor is unknown. No much larger clonotype is one base removed from it; base qualities were not supplied. The sequence came from a woman aged 80 or over with COVID-19, enrolled during active disease. The sample was peripheral blood. The chain joins TRBV5-1 to TRBJ1-2, and the D gene may be TRBD1, 6 bases matching. The CDR3 is CASSLDRAGYTF. The sequenced DNA: TGCGCCAGCAGCTTGGACAGGGCCGGCTACACCTTC.